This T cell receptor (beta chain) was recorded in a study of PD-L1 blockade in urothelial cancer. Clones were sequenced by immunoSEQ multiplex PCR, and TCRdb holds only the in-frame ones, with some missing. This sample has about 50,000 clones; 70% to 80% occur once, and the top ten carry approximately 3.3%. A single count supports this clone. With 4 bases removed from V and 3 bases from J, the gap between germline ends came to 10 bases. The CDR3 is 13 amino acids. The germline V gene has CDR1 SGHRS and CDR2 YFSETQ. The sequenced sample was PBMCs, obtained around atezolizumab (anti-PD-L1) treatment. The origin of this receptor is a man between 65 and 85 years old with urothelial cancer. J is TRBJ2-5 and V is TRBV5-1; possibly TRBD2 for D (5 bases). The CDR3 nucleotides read TGCGCCAGCAGCCGAAGCGGAAAAGAGACCCAGTACTTC. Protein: CASSRSGKETQYF.